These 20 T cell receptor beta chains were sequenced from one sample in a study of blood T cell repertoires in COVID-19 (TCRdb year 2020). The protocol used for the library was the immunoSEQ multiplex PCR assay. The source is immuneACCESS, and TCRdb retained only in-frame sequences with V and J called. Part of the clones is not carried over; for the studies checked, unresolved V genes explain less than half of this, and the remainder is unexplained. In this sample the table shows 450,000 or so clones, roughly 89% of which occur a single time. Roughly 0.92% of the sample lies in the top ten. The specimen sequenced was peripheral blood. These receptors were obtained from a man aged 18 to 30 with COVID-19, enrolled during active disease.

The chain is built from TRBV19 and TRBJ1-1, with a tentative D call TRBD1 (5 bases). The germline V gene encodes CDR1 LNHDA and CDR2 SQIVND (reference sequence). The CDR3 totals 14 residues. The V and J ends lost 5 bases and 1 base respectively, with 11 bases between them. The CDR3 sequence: CASSQLGGNTEAFF. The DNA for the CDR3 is TGTGCCAGTAGTCAATTGGGGGGGAACACTGAAGCTTTCTTT.

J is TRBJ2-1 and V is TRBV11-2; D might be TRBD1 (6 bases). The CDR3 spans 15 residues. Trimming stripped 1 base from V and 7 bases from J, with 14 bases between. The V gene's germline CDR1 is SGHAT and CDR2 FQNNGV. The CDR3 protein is CASSLGEVTGNEQFF. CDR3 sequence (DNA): TGTGCCAGCAGCTTAGGAGAGGTGACAGGTAATGAGCAGTTCTTC.

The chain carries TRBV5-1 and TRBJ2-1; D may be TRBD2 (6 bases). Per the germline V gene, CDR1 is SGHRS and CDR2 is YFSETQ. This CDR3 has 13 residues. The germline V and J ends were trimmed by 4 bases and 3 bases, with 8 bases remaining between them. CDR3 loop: CASSVGGYNEQFF. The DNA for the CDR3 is TGCGCCAGCAGCGTGGGAGGCTACAATGAGCAGTTCTTC. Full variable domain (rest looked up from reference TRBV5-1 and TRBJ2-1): KAGVTQTPRYLIKTRGQQVTLSCSPISGHRSVSWYQQTPGQGLQFLFEYFSETQRNKGNFPGRFSGRQFSNSRSEMNVSTLELGDSALYLCASSVGGYNEQFFGPGTRLTVL.

CDR3 sequence (DNA): TGTGCCAGCAGTTTAAGCCAGGGGAATTACGATCAGCCCCAGCATTTT. It codes for CASSLSQGNYDQPQHF. The V call is TRBV28, the J call TRBJ1-5; possible D gene TRBD1, 6 bases. CDR1 and CDR2 (germline): MDHEN, SYDVKM. The CDR3 is 16 residues long. The V end lost 2 bases, the J end lost 5 bases, and 16 bases lay between the germline ends. Full variable domain (missing parts from reference TRBV28 and TRBJ1-5): DVKVTQSSRYLVKRTGEKVFLECVQDMDHENMFWYRQDPGLGLRLIYFSYDVKMKEKGDIPEGYSVSREKKERFSLILESASTNQTSMYLCASSLSQGNYDQPQHFGDGTRLSIL.

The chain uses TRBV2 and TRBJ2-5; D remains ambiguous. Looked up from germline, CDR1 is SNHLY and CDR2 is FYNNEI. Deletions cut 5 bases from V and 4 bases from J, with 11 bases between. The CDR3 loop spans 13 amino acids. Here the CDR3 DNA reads TGTGCCAGCAGTTTTAACTCACTAGAGACCCAGTACTTC. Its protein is CASSFNSLETQYF. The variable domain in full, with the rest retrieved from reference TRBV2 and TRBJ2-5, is EPEVTQTPSHQVTQMGQEVILRCVPISNHLYFYWYRQILGQKVEFLVSFYNNEISEKSEIFDDQFSVERPDGSNFTLKIRSTKLEDSAMYFCASSFNSLETQYFGPGTRLLVL.

CDR3 nucleotide sequence: TGTGCCACCCAGGGACAGTCGAACACCGGGGAGCTGTTTTTT. Protein product: CATQGQSNTGELFF. The chain combines TRBV24-1 with TRBJ2-2; 7 nucleotides agree with TRBD1. The CDR3 consists of 14 residues. V lost 9 bases, J lost 0 bases, and 3 bases stayed unmatched. The germline CDR1 and CDR2 sequences are KGHDR and SFDVKD.

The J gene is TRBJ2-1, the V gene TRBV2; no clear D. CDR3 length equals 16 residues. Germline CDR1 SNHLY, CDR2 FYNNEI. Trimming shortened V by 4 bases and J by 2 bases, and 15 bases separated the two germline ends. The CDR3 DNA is TGTGCCAGCAGTGGCCCCCGACTCATTACCTACAATGAGCAGTTCTTC. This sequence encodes CASSGPRLITYNEQFF.

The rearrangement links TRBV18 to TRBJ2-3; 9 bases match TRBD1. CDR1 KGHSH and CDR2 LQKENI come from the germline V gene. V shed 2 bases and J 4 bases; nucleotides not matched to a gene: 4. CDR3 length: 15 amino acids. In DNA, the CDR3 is TGTGCCAGCTCACCAAGGACAGGGGACCCAGATACGCAGTATTTT. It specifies CASSPRTGDPDTQYF.

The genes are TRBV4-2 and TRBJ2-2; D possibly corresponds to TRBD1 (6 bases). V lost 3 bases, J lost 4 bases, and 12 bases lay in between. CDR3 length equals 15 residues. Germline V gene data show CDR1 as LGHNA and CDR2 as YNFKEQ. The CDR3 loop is CASSQEDRTTGELFF. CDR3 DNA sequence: TGTGCCAGCAGCCAGGAGGACAGAACCACCGGGGAGCTGTTTTTT.

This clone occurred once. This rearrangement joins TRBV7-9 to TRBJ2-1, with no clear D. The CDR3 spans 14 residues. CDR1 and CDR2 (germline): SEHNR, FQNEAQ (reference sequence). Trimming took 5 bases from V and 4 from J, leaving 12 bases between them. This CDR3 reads CASSARGRYNEQFF. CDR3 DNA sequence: TGTGCCAGCAGCGCCCGCGGCCGGTACAATGAGCAGTTCTTC. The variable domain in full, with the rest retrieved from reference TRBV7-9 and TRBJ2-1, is DTGVSQNPRHKITKRGQNVTFRCDPISEHNRLYWYRQTLGQGPEFLTYFQNEAQLEKSRLLSDRFSAERPKGSFSTLEIQRTEQGDSAMYLCASSARGRYNEQFFGPGTRLTVL.

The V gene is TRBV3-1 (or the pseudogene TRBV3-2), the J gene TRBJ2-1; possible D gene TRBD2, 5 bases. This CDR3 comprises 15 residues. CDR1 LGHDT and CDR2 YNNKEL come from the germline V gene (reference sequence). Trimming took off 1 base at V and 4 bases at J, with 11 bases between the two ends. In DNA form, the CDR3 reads TGTGCCAGCAGCCAAGTTCCGGGATTATACAATGAGCAGTTCTTC. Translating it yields CASSQVPGLYNEQFF.

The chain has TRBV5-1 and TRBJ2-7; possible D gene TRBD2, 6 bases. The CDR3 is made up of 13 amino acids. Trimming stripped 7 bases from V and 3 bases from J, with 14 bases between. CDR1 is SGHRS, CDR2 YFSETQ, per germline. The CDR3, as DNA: TGCGCCAGCTCGGGAGTGGGTGACTACGAGCAGTACTTC. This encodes CASSGVGDYEQYF.

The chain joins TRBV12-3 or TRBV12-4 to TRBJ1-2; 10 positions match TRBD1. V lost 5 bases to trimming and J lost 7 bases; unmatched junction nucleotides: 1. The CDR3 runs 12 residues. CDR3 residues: CASSRTGGGYTF. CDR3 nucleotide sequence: TGTGCCAGCAGTAGGACAGGGGGTGGCTACACCTTC.

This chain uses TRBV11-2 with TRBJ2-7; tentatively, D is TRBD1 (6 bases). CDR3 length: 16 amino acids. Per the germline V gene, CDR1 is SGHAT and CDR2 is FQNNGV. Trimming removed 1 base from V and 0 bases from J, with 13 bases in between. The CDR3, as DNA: TGTGCCAGCAGCTTAGGCGTTCAGGGGAACTCCTACGAGCAGTACTTC. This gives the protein CASSLGVQGNSYEQYF.

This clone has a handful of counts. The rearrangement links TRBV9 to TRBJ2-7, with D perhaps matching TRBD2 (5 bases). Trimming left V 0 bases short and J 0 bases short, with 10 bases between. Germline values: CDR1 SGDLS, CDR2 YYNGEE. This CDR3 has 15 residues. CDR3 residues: CASSVEAGPSYEQYF. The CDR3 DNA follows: TGTGCCAGCAGCGTAGAGGCGGGCCCCTCCTACGAGCAGTACTTC.

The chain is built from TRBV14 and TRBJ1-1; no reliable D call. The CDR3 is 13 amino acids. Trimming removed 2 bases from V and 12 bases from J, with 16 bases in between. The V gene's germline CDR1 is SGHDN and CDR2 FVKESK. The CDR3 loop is CASSQSGERSTFF. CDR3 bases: TGTGCCAGCAGCCAATCGGGTGAGCGGTCGACTTTCTTT.

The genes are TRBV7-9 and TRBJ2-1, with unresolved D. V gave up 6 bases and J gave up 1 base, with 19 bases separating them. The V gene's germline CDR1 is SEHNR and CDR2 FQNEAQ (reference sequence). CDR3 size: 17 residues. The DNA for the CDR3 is TGTGCCAGCAGTCCCGGGTCCTGGAACCGTTCCTACAATGAGCAGTTCTTC. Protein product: CASSPGSWNRSYNEQFF.

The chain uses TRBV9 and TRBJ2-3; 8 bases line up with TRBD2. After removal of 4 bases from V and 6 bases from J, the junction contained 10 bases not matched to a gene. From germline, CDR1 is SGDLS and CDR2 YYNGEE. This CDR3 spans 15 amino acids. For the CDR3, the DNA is TGTGCCAGCAGCCCCCGGGGGGGGGCAACGGATACGCAGTATTTT. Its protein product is CASSPRGGATDTQYF.

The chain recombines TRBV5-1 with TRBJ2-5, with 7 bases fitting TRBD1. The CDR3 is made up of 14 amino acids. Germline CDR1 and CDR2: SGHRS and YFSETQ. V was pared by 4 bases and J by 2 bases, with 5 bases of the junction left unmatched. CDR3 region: CASSPQGQQETQYF. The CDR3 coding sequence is TGCGCCAGCAGCCCCCAGGGACAGCAAGAGACCCAGTACTTC.

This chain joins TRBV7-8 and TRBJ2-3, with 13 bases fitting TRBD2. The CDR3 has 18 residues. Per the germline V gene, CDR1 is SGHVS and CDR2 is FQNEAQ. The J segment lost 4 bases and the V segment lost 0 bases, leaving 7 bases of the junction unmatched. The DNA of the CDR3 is TGTGCCAGCAGCTTAGCGCTTACTAGCGGGGGGGCCGCAGATACGCAGTATTTT. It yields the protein CASSLALTSGGAADTQYF. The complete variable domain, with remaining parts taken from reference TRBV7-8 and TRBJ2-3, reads GAGVSQSPRYKVAKRGQDVALRCDPISGHVSLFWYQQALGQGPEFLTYFQNEAQLDKSGLPSDRFFAERPEGSVSTLKIQRTQQEDSAVYLCASSLALTSGGAADTQYFGPGTRLTVL.